This T cell receptor (beta chain) was captured in a study of CD8 T cells in ankylosing spondylitis. A word on this clonotype: What it binds is not known.

Generation of TCR beta libraries employed quantitative 5'-RACE incorporating molecular barcodes. TCRdb ran MiXCR on the 5' RACE reads and lists one entry per CDR3 protein. The sample includes 700,000 to 850,000 distinct CDR3 sequences, roughly 12% seen only once; the top ten take approximately 0.5%. Study results and limitations: For ankylosing spondylitis blood, a TCR beta motif of several highly homologous variants appeared characteristic. Reportedly, matched ankylosing spondylitis synovial fluid was significantly enriched for disease-linked clones.

Sequenced sample: blood, either unsorted or a sorted T cell fraction (not recorded which). This sequence originates from a male donor with ankylosing spondylitis.

The DNA of the CDR3 is TGTGCCAGCAGTTACCCATTGACAGGGGGCTACGAGCAGTACTTC. The encoded protein is CASSYPLTGGYEQYF. The gene calls are TRBV6-5 and TRBJ2-7, with 9 bases that match TRBD1. V lost 2 bases, J lost 3 bases, and 5 bases stayed unmatched. CDR1 MNHEY and CDR2 SVGAGI come from the germline V gene. The CDR3 runs 15 residues.